This is a list of T cell receptor beta chains from one sample in a study of blood T cells in healthy people across ages. TCRdb re-analysed the 5' RACE reads in MiXCR, keeping a single row per CDR3 protein. The repertoire has 1.5 million to 2 million distinct CDR3 sequences, 25% to 30% of them found once; the top ten carry roughly 8%. The sample taken for sequencing was blood. The source of these receptors is a woman between 25 and 40 years old in good health. CDR3s include the opening cysteine and the closing phenylalanine or tryptophan. Fields, in order: V gene, D gene, J gene, clone size, CDR3 DNA, CDR3 protein. D genes are given only for firm matches. Clone size appears in some rows only: once, few, many, or a class for an expanded clone.

>TRBV6-5|NA|TRBJ2-6|NA
TGTGCCAGCAGTTACTCGCGCCCTGGGACATCTGTGGCCAACGTCCTGACTTTC
CASSYSRPGTSVANVLTF
>TRBV29-1|TRBD2|TRBJ2-4|many
TGCAGCGTTGAAATAGCGGGAGAGGGTAAAAACATTCAGTACTTC
CSVEIAGEGKNIQYF
>TRBV10-3|NA|TRBJ2-1|NA
TGTACCATCAGTGACCCGGGGACACACAATGAGCAGTTCTTC
CTISDPGTHNEQFF
>TRBV28|NA|TRBJ2-1|few
TGTGCCAGCAGTTTTTCAGGGGGGGGATCGGGTTACAATGAGCAGTTCTTC
CASSFSGGGSGYNEQFF
>TRBV7-9|TRBD1|TRBJ1-2|many
TGTGCCAGCAGCTTGGCAGGGGGCTCTAACTATGGCTACACCTTC
CASSLAGGSNYGYTF
>TRBV12-3/TRBV12-4|NA|TRBJ1-5|few
TGTGCCAGCAGTCCTACACGCGCAGGGACGGGTAGCAATCAGCCCCAGCATTTT
CASSPTRAGTGSNQPQHF
>TRBV20-1|TRBD2|TRBJ2-5|NA
TGCAGTGCTAGAGATAGCGGGAGAGGCCAAGAGACCCAGTACTTC
CSARDSGRGQETQYF
>TRBV20-1|NA|TRBJ2-7|NA
TGCAGTGTCAAGTTGGCGACTTCCTACGGGCAGTACTTC
CSVKLATSYGQYF
>TRBV4-3|NA|TRBJ1-5|NA
TGCGCCAGCAGCCAAGAGGAGGGCAGGGGAACTCAGCCCCAGCATTTT
CASSQEEGRGTQPQHF
>TRBV29-1|TRBD1|TRBJ1-2|few
TGCAGCGTTGGCGGAGGGGGCGCAGACTATGGCTACACCTTC
CSVGGGGADYGYTF
>TRBV7-2|NA|TRBJ2-1|NA
TGTGCCAGCAGCTTAAACCCGGGGGCCTCCGGGAATGAGCAGTTCTTC
CASSLNPGASGNEQFF
>TRBV20-1|NA|TRBJ2-1|few
TGCAGTGCTACGGGACTCGTCGATGAGCAGTTCTTC
CSATGLVDEQFF
>TRBV20-1|NA|TRBJ1-1|few
TGCAGTGCTAGGACCGTGGGAGGGGACCCGAAAGCTTTCTTT
CSARTVGGDPKAFF
>TRBV9|TRBD1|TRBJ1-2|few
TGTGCCAGCAGCATAGGGACAGCTAACTATGGCTACACCTTC
CASSIGTANYGYTF
>TRBV7-2|NA|TRBJ1-2|many
TGTGCCAGCAGCCCCTACATGGACTTTGGCTACACCTTC
CASSPYMDFGYTF
>TRBV7-2|TRBD2|TRBJ2-1|NA
TGTGCCAGCAGCTTTGGGACTAGCGGGCGGGACAATGAGCAGTTCTTC
CASSFGTSGRDNEQFF
>TRBV5-5|NA|TRBJ2-7|few
TGTGCCAGCAGGACCCCGGGACCCAACGAGCAGTACTTC
CASRTPGPNEQYF